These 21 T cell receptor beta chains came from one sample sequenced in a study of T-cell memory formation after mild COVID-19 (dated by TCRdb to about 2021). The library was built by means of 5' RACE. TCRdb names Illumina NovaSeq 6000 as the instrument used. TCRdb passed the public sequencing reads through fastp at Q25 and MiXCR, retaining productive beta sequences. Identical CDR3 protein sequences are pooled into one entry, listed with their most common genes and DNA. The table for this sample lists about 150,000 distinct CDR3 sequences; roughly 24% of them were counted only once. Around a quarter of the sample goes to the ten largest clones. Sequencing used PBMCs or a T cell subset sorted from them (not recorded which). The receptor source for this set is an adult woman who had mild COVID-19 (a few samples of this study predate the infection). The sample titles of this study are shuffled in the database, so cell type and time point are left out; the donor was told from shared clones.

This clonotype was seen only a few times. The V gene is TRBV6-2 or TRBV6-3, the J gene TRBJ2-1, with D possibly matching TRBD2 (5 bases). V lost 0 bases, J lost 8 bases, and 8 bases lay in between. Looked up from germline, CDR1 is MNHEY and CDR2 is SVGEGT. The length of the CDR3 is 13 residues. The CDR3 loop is CASSYSAGYEQFF. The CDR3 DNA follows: TGTGCCAGCAGTTACTCGGCGGGCTATGAGCAGTTCTTC.

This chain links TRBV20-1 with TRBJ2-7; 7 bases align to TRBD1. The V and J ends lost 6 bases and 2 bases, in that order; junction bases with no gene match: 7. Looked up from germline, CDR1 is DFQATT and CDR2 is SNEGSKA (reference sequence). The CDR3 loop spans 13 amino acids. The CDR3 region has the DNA TGCAGTGCCTACTCCGGGACAGCCTACGAGCAGTACTTC. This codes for CSAYSGTAYEQYF.

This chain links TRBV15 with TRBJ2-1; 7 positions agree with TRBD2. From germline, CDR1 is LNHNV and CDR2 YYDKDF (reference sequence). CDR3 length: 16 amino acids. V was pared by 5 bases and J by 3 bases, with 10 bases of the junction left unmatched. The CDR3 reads CATSSPGREFYNEQFF. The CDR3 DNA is TGTGCCACCAGCTCCCCGGGGCGGGAGTTCTACAATGAGCAGTTCTTC. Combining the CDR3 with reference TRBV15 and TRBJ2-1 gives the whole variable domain DAMVIQNPRYQVTQFGKPVTLSCSQTLNHNVMYWYQQKSSQAPKLLFHYYDKDFNNEADTPDNFQSRRPNTSFCFLDIRSPGLGDTAMYLCATSSPGREFYNEQFFGPGTRLTVL.

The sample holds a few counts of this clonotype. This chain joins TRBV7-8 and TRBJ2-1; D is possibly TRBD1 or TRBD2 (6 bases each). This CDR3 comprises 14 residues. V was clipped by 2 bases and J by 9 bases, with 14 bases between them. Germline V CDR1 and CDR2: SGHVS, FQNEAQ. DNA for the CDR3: TGTGCCAGCAGCTTATACCTAGGGGGAGGTGAGCAGTTCTTC. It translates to CASSLYLGGGEQFF.

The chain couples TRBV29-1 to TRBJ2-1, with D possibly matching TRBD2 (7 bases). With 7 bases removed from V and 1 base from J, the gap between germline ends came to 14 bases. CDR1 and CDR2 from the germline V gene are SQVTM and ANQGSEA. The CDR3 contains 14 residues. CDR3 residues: CSAGGQSSYNEQFF. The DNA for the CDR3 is TGCAGCGCCGGGGGGCAGAGTTCCTACAATGAGCAGTTCTTC.

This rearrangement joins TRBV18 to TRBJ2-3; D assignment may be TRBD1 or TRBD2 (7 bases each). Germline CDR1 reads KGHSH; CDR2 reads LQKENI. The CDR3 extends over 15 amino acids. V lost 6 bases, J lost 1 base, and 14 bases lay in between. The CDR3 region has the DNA TGTGCCAGCTCTCACAGGGGAGGGCGCACAGATACGCAGTATTTT. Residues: CASSHRGGRTDTQYF. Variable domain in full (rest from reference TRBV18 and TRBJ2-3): NAGVMQNPRHLVRRRGQEARLRCSPMKGHSHVYWYRQLPEEGLKFMVYLQKENIIDESGMPKERFSAEFPKEGPSILRIQQVVRGDSAAYFCASSHRGGRTDTQYFGPGTRLTVL.

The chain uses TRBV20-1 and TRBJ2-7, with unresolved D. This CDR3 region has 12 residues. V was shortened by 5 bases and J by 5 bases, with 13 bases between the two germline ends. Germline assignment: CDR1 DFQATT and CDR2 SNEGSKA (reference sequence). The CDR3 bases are TGCAGTGCTCCGATCCTTCGAAACGAGCAGTACTTC. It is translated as CSAPILRNEQYF.

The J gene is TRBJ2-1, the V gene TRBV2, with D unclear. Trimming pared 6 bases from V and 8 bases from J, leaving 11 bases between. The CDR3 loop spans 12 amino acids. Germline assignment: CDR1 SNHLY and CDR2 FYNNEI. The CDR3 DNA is TGTGCCAGCAGGGTCCGGTGGGATGAGCAGTTCTTC. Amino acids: CASRVRWDEQFF.

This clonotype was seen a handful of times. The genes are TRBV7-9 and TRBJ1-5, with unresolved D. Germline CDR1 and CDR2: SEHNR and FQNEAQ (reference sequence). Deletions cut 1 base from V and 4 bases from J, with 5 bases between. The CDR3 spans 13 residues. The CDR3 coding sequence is TGTGCCAGCAGCTTAGGGGCTAATCAGCCCCAGCATTTT. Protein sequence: CASSLGANQPQHF.

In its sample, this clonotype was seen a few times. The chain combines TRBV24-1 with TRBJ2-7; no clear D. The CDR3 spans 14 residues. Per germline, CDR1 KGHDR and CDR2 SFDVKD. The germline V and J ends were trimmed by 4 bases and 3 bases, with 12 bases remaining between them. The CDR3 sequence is CATSETANSYEQYF. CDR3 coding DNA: TGTGCCACCAGTGAGACCGCCAACAGCTACGAGCAGTACTTC.

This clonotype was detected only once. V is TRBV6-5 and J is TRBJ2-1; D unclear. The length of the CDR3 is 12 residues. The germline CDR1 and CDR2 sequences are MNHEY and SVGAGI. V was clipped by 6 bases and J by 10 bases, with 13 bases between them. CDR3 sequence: CASSRDRIEQFF. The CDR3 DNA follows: TGTGCCAGCAGCCGCGACCGGATAGAGCAGTTCTTC.

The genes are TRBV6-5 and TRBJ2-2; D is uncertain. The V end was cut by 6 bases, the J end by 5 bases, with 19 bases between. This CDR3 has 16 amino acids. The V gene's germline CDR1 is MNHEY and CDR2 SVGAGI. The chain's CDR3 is CASSPEVELVTGELFF. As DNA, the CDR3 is TGTGCCAGCAGCCCAGAGGTGGAGTTGGTAACCGGGGAGCTGTTTTTT.

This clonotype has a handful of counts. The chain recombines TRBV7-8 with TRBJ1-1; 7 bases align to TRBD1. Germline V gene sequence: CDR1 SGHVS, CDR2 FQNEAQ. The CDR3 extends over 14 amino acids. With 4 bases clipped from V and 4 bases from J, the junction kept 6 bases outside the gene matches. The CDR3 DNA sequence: TGTGCCAGCAGCTATCGGGACAGCGGCACTGAAGCTTTCTTT. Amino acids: CASSYRDSGTEAFF.

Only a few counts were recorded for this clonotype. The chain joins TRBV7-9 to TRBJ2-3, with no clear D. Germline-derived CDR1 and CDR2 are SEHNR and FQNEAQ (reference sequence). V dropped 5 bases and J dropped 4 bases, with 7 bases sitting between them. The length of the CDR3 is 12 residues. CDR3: CASSRPPDTQYF. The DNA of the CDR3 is TGTGCCAGCAGCCGCCCACCAGATACGCAGTATTTT.

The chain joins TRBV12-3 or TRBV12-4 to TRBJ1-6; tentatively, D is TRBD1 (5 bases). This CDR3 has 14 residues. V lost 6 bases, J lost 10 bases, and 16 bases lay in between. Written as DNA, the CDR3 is TGTGCCAGCAGCTCGGGGCGGGGAGGGTCACCCCTCCACTTT. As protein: CASSSGRGGSPLHF.

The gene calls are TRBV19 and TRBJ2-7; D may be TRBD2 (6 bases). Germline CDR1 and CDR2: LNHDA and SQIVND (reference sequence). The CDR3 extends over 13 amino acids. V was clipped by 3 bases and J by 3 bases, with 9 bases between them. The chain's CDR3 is CASSILGGYEQYF. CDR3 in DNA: TGTGCCAGTAGTATCTTGGGGGGCTACGAGCAGTACTTC. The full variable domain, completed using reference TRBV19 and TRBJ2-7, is DGGITQSPKYLFRKEGQNVTLSCEQNLNHDAMYWYRQDPGQGLRLIYYSQIVNDFQKGDIAEGYSVSREKKESFPLTVTSAQKNPTAFYLCASSILGGYEQYFGPGTRLTVT.

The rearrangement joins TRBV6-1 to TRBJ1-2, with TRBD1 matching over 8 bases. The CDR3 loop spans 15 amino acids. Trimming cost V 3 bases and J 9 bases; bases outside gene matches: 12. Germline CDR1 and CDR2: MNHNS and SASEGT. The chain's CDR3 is CASSDSFDGTGRYTF. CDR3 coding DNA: TGTGCCAGCAGTGATAGTTTTGACGGGACAGGACGCTACACCTTC.

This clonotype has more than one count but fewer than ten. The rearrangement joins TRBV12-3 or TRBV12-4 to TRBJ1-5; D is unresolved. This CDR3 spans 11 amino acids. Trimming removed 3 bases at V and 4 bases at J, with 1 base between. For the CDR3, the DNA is TGTGCCAGCAGTTTTAATCAGCCCCAGCATTTT. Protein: CASSFNQPQHF.

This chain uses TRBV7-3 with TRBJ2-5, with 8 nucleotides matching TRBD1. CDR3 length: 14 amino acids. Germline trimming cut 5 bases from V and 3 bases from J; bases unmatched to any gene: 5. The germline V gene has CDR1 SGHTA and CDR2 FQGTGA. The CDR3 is CASSRTGGKETQYF. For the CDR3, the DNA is TGTGCCAGCAGCCGAACAGGGGGGAAAGAGACCCAGTACTTC.

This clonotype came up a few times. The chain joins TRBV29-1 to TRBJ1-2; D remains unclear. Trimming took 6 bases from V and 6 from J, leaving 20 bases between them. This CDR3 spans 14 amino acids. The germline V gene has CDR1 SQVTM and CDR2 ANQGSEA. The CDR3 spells CSVLTRPVYHGYTF. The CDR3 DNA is TGCAGCGTCCTAACACGCCCGGTATACCATGGCTACACCTTC.

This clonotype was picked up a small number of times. For the CDR3, the DNA is TGCAGTGCTAGAGATCCGGGGGGGGACATGGGCACTGAAGCTTTCTTT. Protein: CSARDPGGDMGTEAFF. The chain has TRBV20-1 and TRBJ1-1, with a tentative D call TRBD1 (6 bases). Trimming stripped 0 bases from V and 4 bases from J, with 18 bases between. The CDR3 extends over 16 amino acids. Germline CDR1 DFQATT, CDR2 SNEGSKA (reference sequence).